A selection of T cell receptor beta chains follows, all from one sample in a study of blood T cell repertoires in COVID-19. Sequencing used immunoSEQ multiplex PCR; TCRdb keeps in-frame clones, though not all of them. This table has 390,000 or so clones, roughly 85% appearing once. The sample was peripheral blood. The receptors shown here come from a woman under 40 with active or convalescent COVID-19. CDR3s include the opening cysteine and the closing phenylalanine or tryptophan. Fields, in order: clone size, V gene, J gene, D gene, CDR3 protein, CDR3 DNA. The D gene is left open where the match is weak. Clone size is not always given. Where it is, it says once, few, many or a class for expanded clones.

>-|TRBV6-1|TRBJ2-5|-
CASSEALGGGVTETQYF
TGTGCCAGCAGTGAAGCGCTGGGCGGCGGGGTGACGGAGACCCAGTACTTC
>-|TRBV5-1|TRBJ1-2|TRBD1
CASSLGTGGMDYGYTF
TGCGCCAGCAGCTTGGGGACAGGGGGAATGGACTATGGCTACACCTTC
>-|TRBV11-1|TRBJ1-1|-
CASFRDGGQSVTEAFF
TGTGCCAGCTTTCGTGATGGAGGACAGTCCGTCACTGAAGCTTTCTTT
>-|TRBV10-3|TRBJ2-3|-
CAISEVGAEDTQYF
TGTGCCATCAGTGAGGTGGGTGCGGAAGATACGCAGTATTTT
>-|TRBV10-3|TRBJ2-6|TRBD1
CAITGTGQGAAGANVLTF
TGTGCCATCACCGGAACGGGACAGGGGGCGGCTGGGGCCAACGTCCTGACTTTC
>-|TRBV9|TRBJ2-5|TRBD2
CASSAGTNQETQYF
TGTGCCAGCAGCGCAGGGACTAACCAAGAGACCCAGTACTTC
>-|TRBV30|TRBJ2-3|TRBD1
CAWSAGTGGADTQYF
TGTGCCTGGAGCGCCGGGACAGGGGGCGCGGATACGCAGTATTTT
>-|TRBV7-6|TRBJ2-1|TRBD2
CASSLWGGDNEQFF
TGTGCCAGCAGCTTATGGGGGGGGGACAATGAGCAGTTCTTC
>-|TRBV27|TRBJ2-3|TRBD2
CASSISGTWRDTQYF
TGTGCCAGCAGTATCAGCGGGACCTGGCGGGATACGCAGTATTTT
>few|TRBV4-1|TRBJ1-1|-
CASSQDRGVSWVEAFF
TGCGCCAGCAGCCAAGACAGGGGAGTTTCTTGGGTTGAAGCTTTCTTT
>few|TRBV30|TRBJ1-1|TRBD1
CAWTPGGWTEAFF
TGTGCCTGGACCCCAGGGGGATGGACTGAAGCTTTCTTT
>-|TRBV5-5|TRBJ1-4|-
CASSLAPGVREKLFF
TGTGCCAGCAGCTTGGCACCGGGGGTTCGCGAAAAACTGTTTTTT
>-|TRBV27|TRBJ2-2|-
CASSSPRGGELFF
TGTGCCAGCAGTTCTCCCCGGGGCGGGGAGCTGTTTTTT
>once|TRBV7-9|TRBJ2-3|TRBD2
CASSLAGGKIGTDTQYF
TGTGCCAGCAGCTTAGCCGGGGGGAAAATAGGTACAGATACGCAGTATTTT
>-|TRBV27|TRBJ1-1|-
CASSPQGPIEAFF
TGTGCCAGCAGTCCTCAGGGCCCGATTGAAGCTTTCTTT
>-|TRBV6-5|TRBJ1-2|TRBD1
CASTRDSNYGYTF
TGTGCCAGCACACGGGACAGCAACTATGGCTACACCTTC
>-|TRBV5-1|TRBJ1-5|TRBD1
CASSPWTGSQPQHF
TGCGCCAGCAGCCCTTGGACAGGGAGTCAGCCCCAGCATTTT
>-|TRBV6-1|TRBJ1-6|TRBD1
CASSDLDRVSPLHF
TGTGCCAGCAGTGACCTGGACAGGGTTTCACCCCTCCACTTT
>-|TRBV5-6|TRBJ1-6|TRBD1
CASSLADREPYNSPLHF
TGTGCCAGCAGCTTGGCCGACAGGGAACCGTATAATTCACCCCTCCACTTT
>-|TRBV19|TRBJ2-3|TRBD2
CASSKTSGSSRDTQYF
TGTGCCAGTAGTAAGACTAGCGGATCGAGCCGAGATACGCAGTATTTT
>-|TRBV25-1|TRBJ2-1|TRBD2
CASSPGLAVYNEQFF
TGTGCCAGCAGCCCGGGACTAGCGGTATACAATGAGCAGTTCTTC
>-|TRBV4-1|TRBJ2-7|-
CASSQDIARGVGEQYF
TGCGCCAGCAGCCAAGATATCGCCAGGGGAGTCGGCGAGCAGTACTTC
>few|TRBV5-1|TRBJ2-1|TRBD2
CASSYTSGDSYNEQFF
TGCGCCAGCAGCTACACTAGCGGCGACTCCTACAATGAGCAGTTCTTC
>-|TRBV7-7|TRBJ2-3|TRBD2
CASSLKAGPSGPPSTDTQYF
TGTGCCAGCAGCTTAAAAGCTGGGCCTAGCGGGCCCCCTAGCACAGATACGCAGTATTTT
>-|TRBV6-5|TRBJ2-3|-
CASRTGRTTDTQYF
TGTGCCAGCAGAACCGGGAGAACCACAGATACGCAGTATTTT
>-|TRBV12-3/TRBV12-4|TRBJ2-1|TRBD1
CASSRGDRVEQFF
TGTGCCAGCAGCAGGGGAGACAGGGTTGAGCAGTTCTTC
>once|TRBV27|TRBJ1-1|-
CASRGGGGETEAFF
TGTGCCAGCAGGGGCGGGGGAGGGGAAACTGAAGCTTTCTTT
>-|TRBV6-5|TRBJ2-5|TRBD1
CASSYTEYRGLETQYF
TGTGCCAGCAGTTACACGGAATACAGGGGGCTGGAGACCCAGTACTTC
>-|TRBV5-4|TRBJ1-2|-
CASSGGQFYGYTF
TGTGCCAGCAGCGGGGGACAATTCTATGGCTACACCTTC
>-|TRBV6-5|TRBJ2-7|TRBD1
CASSYGQGAYEQYF
TGTGCCAGCAGTTACGGGCAGGGGGCCTACGAGCAGTACTTC
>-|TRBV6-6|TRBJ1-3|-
CASKPGTSFSGNTIYF
TGTGCCAGCAAACCCGGGACATCTTTCTCTGGAAACACCATATATTTT
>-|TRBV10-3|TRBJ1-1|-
CAIRRTENTEAFF
TGTGCCATCAGGAGGACAGAGAACACTGAAGCTTTCTTT
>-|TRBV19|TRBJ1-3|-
CASTSLTIIQESSGNTIYF
TGTGCCAGTACGTCCCTTACAATAATACAGGAGAGCTCTGGAAACACCATATATTTT
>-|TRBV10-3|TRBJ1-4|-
CAISDSSGGEKLFF
TGTGCCATCAGTGACTCCTCAGGTGGTGAAAAACTGTTTTTT
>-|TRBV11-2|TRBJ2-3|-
CASSRWSGADTQYF
TGTGCCAGCAGCCGATGGTCCGGGGCAGATACGCAGTATTTT
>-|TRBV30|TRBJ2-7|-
CAWSVRRGAHPYEQYF
TGTGCCTGGAGTGTACGTCGGGGGGCGCATCCCTACGAGCAGTACTTC
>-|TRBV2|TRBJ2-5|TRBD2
CASRGLAGAPGTQYF
TGTGCCAGCAGGGGACTAGCGGGGGCCCCGGGGACCCAGTACTTC
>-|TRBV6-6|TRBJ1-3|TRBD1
CASGQANSGNTIYF
TGTGCCAGCGGACAGGCCAACTCTGGAAACACCATATATTTT